The subject of this entry is one T cell receptor (beta chain). The antigen is not known. The source of the sample is a study of T cell responses to AZD1222 COVID-19 vaccine. General study results and limits: Donors were chiefly white British, with a greater number of females, and clonal diversity was perhaps underestimated. Among those given AZD1222, only five or six were seropositive at baseline.

In germline, CDR1 is SGHRS, CDR2 YFSETQ. The CDR3 is 15 amino acids. V lost 4 bases to trimming and J lost 6 bases; unmatched junction nucleotides: 12. Sequencing used immunoSEQ multiplex PCR; TCRdb keeps in-frame clones, though not all of them. This sample has about 93,000 clones; about 90% occur once, and the top ten carry around 2.8%. The sequence was collected from an adult in good health. V usage is TRBV5-1 and J usage is TRBJ1-1, with 7 bases identical to TRBD1. The source was peripheral blood, collected on day 0 of MenACWY control vaccination. The CDR3 DNA reads TGCGCCAGCAGCACGACGACAGGGACGACCGCTGAAGCTTTCTTT. This codes for CASSTTTGTTAEAFF. Variable domain in full (rest from reference TRBV5-1 and TRBJ1-1): KAGVTQTPRYLIKTRGQQVTLSCSPISGHRSVSWYQQTPGQGLQFLFEYFSETQRNKGNFPGRFSGRQFSNSRSEMNVSTLELGDSALYLCASSTTTGTTAEAFFGQGTRLTVV.